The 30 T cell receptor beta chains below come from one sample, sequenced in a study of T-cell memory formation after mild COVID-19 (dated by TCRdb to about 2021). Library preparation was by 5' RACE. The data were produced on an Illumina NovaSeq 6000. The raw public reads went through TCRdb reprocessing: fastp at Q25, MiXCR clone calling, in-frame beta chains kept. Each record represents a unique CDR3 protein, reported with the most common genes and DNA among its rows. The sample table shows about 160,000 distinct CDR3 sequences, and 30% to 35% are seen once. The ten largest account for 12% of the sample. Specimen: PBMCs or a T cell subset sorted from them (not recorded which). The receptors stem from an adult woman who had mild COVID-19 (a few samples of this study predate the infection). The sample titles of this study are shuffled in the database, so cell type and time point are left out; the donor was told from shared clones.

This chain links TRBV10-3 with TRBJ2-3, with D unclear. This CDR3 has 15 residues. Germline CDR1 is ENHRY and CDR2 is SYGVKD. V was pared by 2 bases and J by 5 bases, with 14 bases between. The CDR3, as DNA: TGTGCCATCAGTGAGCTGGACGTAGCACAAGATACGCAGTATTTT. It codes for CAISELDVAQDTQYF.

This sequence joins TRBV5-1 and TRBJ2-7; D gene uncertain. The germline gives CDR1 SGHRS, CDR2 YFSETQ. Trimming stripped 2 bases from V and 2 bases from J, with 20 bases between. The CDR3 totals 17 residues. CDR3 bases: TGCGCCAGCAGCTTAATCTCCGGCGGCCAGAGGCCCTACGAGCAGTACTTC. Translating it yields CASSLISGGQRPYEQYF.

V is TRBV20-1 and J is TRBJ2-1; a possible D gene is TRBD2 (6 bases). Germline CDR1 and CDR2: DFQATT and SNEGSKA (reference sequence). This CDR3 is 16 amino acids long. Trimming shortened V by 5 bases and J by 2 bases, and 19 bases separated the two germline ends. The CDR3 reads CSAGRELVFAYNEQFF. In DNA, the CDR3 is TGCAGTGCTGGCCGGGAGCTAGTTTTCGCCTACAATGAGCAGTTCTTC.

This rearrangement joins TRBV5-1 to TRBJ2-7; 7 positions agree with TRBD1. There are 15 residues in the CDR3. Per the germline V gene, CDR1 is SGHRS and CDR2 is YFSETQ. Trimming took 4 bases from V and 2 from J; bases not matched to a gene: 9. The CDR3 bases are TGCGCCAGCAGCGCCTGGACAGGAGGAGCCTACGAGCAGTACTTC. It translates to CASSAWTGGAYEQYF.

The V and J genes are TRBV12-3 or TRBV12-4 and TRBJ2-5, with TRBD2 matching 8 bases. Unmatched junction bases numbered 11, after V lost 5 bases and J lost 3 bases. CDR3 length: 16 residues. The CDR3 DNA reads TGTGCCAGCAGTCCTTATGTGGTAGCGGGGAAAGAGACCCAGTACTTC. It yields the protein CASSPYVVAGKETQYF.

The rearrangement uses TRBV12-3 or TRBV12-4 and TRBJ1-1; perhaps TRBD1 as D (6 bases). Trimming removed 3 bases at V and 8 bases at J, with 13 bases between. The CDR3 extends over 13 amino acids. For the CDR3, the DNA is TGTGCCAGCAGTTTCAGGGGCTTCTTAGAAGCTTTCTTT. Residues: CASSFRGFLEAFF.

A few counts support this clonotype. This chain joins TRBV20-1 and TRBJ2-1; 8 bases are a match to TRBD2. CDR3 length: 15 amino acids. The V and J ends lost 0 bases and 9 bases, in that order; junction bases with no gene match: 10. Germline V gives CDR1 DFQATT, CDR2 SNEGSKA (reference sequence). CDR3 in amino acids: CSARDPGLDGSEQFF. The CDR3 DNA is TGCAGTGCTAGAGATCCGGGACTAGACGGGAGTGAGCAGTTCTTC.

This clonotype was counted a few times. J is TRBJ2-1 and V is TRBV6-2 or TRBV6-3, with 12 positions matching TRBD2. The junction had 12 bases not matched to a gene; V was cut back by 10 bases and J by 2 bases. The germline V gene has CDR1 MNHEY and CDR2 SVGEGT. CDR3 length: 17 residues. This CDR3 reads CATLRTSGNPTYNEQFF. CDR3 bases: TGTGCCACCCTTAGGACTAGCGGGAACCCAACCTACAATGAGCAGTTCTTC.

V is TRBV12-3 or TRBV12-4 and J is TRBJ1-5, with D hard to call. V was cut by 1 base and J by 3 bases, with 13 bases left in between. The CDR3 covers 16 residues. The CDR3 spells CASSLDSLLINQPQHF. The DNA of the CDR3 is TGTGCCAGCAGTTTAGACAGCTTACTAATCAATCAGCCCCAGCATTTT.

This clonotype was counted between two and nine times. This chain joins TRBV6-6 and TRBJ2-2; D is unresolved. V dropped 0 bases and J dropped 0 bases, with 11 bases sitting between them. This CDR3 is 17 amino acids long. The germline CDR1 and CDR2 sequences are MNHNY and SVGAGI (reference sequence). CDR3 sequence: CASSYSLLRTNTGELFF. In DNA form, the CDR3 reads TGTGCCAGCAGTTACTCTCTACTGCGGACGAACACCGGGGAGCTGTTTTTT.

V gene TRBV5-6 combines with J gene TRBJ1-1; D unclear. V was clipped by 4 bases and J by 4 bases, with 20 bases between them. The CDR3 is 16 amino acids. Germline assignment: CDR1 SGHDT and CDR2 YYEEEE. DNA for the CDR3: TGTGCCAGCAGCGGAACCGGGAGGAGAATTAGCACTGAAGCTTTCTTT. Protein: CASSGTGRRISTEAFF.

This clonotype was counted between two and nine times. CDR3 DNA sequence: TGTGCCAGCACCAGGACTAGCGGGCCCTACGAGCAGTACTTC. Its protein is CASTRTSGPYEQYF. The gene calls are TRBV7-8 and TRBJ2-7; 11 bases are a match to TRBD2. Trimming at V came to 7 bases and at J to 2 bases, leaving 4 bases not matched to a gene. CDR1 and CDR2 (germline): SGHVS, FQNEAQ. The CDR3 has 14 residues.

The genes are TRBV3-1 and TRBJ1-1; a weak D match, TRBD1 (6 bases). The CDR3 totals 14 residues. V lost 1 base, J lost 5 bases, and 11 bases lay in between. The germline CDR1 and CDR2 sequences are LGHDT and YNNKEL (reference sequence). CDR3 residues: CASSQGPRGTEAFF. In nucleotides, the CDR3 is TGTGCCAGCAGCCAAGGCCCGAGGGGGACTGAAGCTTTCTTT.

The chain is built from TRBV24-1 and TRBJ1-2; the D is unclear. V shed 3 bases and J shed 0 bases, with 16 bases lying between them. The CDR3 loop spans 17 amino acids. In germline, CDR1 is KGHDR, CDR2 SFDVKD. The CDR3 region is CATSDAKTEEANYGYTF. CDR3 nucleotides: TGTGCCACCAGTGATGCTAAAACCGAAGAAGCTAACTATGGCTACACCTTC.

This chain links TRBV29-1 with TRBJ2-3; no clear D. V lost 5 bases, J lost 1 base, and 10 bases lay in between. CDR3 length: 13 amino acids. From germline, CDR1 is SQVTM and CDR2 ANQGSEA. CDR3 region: CSVQAGGTDTQYF. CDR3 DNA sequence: TGCAGCGTTCAGGCAGGCGGCACAGATACGCAGTATTTT.

The CDR3 here is CASSVGRGGRETQYF. CDR3 bases: TGTGCCAGCAGCGTAGGTCGGGGGGGCCGAGAGACCCAGTACTTC. The V and J genes are TRBV9 and TRBJ2-5; TRBD2 matches 8 bases. The CDR3 is 15 amino acids. V lost 0 bases, J lost 4 bases, and 5 bases stayed unmatched. Germline V CDR1 and CDR2: SGDLS, YYNGEE.

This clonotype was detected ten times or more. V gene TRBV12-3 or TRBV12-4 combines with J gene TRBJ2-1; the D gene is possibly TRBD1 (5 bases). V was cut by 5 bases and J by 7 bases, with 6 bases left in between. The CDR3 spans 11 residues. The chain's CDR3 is CASSPGNEQFF. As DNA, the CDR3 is TGTGCCAGCAGTCCAGGGAATGAGCAGTTCTTC.

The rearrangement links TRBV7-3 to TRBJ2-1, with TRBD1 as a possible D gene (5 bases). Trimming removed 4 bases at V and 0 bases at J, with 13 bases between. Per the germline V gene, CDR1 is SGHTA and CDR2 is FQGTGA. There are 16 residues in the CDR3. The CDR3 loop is CASSSRAGFSYNEQFF. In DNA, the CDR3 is TGTGCCAGCAGCTCCCGTGCAGGGTTCTCCTACAATGAGCAGTTCTTC.

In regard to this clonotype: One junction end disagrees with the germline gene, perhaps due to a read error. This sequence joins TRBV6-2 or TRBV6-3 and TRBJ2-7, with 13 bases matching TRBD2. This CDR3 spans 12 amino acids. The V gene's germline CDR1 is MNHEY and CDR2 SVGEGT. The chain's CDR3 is CASRPGTSGMSF. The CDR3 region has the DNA TGTGCCAGCAGACCTGGGACTAGCGGGATGAGCTTC.

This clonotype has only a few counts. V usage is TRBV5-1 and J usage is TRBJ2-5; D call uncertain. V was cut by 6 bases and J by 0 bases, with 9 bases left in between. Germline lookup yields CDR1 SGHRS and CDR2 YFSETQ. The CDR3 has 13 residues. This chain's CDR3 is CASNPLNQETQYF. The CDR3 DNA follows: TGCGCCAGCAACCCACTGAACCAAGAGACCCAGTACTTC.

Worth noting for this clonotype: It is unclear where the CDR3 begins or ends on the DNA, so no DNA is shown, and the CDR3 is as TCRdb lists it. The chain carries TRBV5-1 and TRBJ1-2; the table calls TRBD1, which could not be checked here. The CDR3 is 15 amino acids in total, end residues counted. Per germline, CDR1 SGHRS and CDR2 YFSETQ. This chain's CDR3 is CASSQDAPAASAYTF.

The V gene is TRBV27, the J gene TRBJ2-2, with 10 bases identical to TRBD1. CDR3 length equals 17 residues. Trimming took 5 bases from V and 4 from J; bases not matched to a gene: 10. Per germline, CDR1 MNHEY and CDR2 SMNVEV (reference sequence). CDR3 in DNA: TGTGCCAGCAGTCAGGACAGGGGGTCCTCGTTCACCGGGGAGCTGTTTTTT. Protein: CASSQDRGSSFTGELFF.

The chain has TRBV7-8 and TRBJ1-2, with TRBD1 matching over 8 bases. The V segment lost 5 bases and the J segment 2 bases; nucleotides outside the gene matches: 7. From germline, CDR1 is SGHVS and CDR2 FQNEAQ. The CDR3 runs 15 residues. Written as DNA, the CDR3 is TGTGCCAGCAGCCCAGAGACAGGGGCCAACTATGGCTACACCTTC. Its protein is CASSPETGANYGYTF.

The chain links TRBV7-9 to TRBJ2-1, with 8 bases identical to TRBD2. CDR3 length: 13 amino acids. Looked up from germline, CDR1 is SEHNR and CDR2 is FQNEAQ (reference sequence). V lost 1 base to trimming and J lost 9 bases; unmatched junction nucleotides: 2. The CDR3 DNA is TGTGCCAGCAGCTTAGGGACTAGCACTGAGCAGTTCTTC. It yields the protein CASSLGTSTEQFF.

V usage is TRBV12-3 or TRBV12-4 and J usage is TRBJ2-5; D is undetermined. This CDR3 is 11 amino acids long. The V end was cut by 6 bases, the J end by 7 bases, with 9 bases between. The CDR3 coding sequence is TGTGCCAGCAGCGATGGTTGGACCCAGTACTTC. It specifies CASSDGWTQYF.

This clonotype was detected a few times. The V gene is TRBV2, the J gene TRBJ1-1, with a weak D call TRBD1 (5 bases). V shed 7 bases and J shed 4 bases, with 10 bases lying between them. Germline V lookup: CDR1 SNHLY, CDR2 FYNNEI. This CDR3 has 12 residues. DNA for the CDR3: TGTGCCAGCAAACGAGGGGCCACTGAAGCTTTCTTT. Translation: CASKRGATEAFF.

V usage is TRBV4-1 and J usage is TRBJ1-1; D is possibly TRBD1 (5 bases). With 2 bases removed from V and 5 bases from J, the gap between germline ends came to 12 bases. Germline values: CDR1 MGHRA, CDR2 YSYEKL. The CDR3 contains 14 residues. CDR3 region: CASSQWGGETEAFF. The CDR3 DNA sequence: TGCGCCAGCAGCCAATGGGGCGGGGAGACTGAAGCTTTCTTT.

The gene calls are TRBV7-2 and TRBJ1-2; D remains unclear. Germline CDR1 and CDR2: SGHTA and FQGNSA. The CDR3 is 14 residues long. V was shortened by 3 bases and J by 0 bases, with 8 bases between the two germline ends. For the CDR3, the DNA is TGTGCCAGCAGCTTGGGCAGGACTAACTATGGCTACACCTTC. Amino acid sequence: CASSLGRTNYGYTF.

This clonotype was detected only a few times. The CDR3 nucleotides are TGCGCCAGCAGCTTGAGCGGGTCTTACAATGAGCAGTTCTTC. Translated: CASSLSGSYNEQFF. The chain employs TRBV5-1 and TRBJ2-1; TRBD2 is a possible D gene (6 bases). Per the germline V gene, CDR1 is SGHRS and CDR2 is YFSETQ. This CDR3 contains 14 residues. V gave up 1 base and J gave up 4 bases, with 9 bases separating them.

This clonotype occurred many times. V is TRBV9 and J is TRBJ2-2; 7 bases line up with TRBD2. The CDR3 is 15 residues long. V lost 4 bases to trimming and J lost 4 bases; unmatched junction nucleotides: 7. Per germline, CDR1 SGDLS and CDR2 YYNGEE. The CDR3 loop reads CASSPRDYRTGELFF. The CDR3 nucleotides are TGTGCCAGCAGCCCCCGGGACTACCGCACCGGGGAGCTGTTTTTT.